The 18 T cell receptor beta chains in this list originate from one sample, sequenced in a study of cytomegalovirus exposure and HLA in healthy donors. The PCR ran on 60 Vbeta and 13 Jbeta primers. Measured with immunoSEQ multiplex PCR; TCRdb has only the in-frame clones, and not every one. Of roughly 120,000 clones in the sample, about 86% were seen once. Source material: PBMCs. Receptors were obtained from a woman aged 25 to 39 in good health and CMV-seronegative.

V and J are TRBV2 and TRBJ1-2, with 9 bases identical to TRBD1. J gave up 0 bases and V 6 bases, and 5 bases lay outside the gene matches. The germline V gene encodes CDR1 SNHLY and CDR2 FYNNEI. The CDR3 contains 15 residues. CDR3 nucleotide sequence: TGTGCCAGCAGAGGACAGGGGCTGACTAACTATGGCTACACCTTC. Translated, it gives CASRGQGLTNYGYTF.

This sequence joins TRBV7-9 and TRBJ2-5; D might be TRBD2 (5 bases). The CDR3 length is 14 residues. The V gene lost 3 bases and the J gene lost 3 bases, with 11 bases spanning the gap. Germline V lookup: CDR1 SEHNR, CDR2 FQNEAQ (reference sequence). The CDR3 DNA sequence: TGTGCCAGCAGCTTTCCCGGGGTTGAAGAGACCCAGTACTTC. Translated: CASSFPGVEETQYF.

This chain connects TRBV5-4 to TRBJ2-5; 15 nucleotides agree with TRBD2. There are 16 residues in the CDR3. Losses at the gene ends were 0 bases for V and 5 bases for J; bases not matched to a gene: 2. CDR1 is SGHNT, CDR2 YYREEE, per germline (reference sequence). This CDR3 reads CASSLGTSGRGETQYF. The CDR3 DNA reads as TGTGCCAGCAGCTTGGGGACTAGCGGGAGGGGGGAGACCCAGTACTTC.

V and J are TRBV27 and TRBJ2-3; TRBD1 agrees at 9 bases. The junction had 7 bases not matched to a gene; V was cut back by 5 bases and J by 4 bases. CDR1 is MNHEY and CDR2 is SMNVEV in the germline V gene (reference sequence). The CDR3 contains 15 residues. The chain's CDR3 is CASSDGDRAPDTQYF. CDR3 nucleotide sequence: TGTGCCAGCAGTGACGGGGACAGGGCCCCAGATACGCAGTATTTT.

This clone has more than one count but fewer than ten. The rearrangement joins TRBV10-2 to TRBJ2-1; 9 nucleotides line up with TRBD2. The CDR3 length is 15 residues. Germline V gene sequence: CDR1 WSHSY, CDR2 SAAADI. The V segment lost 3 bases and the J segment 4 bases; nucleotides outside the gene matches: 4. The CDR3 sequence is CASSELRGGYNEQFF. The CDR3 nucleotides read TGCGCCAGCAGTGAATTGCGGGGGGGGTACAATGAGCAGTTCTTC.

The CDR3 DNA reads TGCGCCAGCCGGACAGGTCGGAACACTGAAGCTTTCTTT. This codes for CASRTGRNTEAFF. J is TRBJ1-1 and V is TRBV10-2, with TRBD1 matching 7 bases. V dropped 8 bases and J dropped 1; count of bases not matched to a gene: 4. Germline V gene lookup returns CDR1 WSHSY and CDR2 SAAADI. The CDR3 runs 13 residues.

This chain joins TRBV6-5 and TRBJ1-1; unclear D gene. CDR1 MNHEY and CDR2 SVGAGI come from the germline V gene. The CDR3 is made up of 14 amino acids. Trimming shortened V by 5 bases and J by 4 bases, and 14 bases separated the two germline ends. The CDR3 bases are TGTGCCAGCAGTGATTTCGGGTTCATCACTGAAGCTTTCTTT. Its protein product is CASSDFGFITEAFF.

The rearrangement uses TRBV5-1 and TRBJ2-7, with 9 nucleotides matching TRBD1. The ends lost 1 base at V and 6 bases at J; junction bases unmatched: 8. Germline CDR1 is SGHRS and CDR2 is YFSETQ. This CDR3 is built from 15 residues. CDR3 sequence reads: CASSLSLGQGVEQYF. DNA of the CDR3: TGCGCCAGCAGCTTGTCGTTGGGACAGGGTGTCGAGCAGTACTTC.

The V call is TRBV7-2, the J call TRBJ2-6; 7 nucleotides match TRBD2. V lost 1 base to trimming and J lost 5 bases; unmatched junction nucleotides: 11. CDR1 and CDR2 (germline): SGHTA, FQGNSA. This CDR3 has 18 amino acids. Written as DNA, the CDR3 is TGTGCCAGCAGCTTAGACGTGGGAGCGGGACTCTGGGCCAACGTCCTGACTTTC. This encodes CASSLDVGAGLWANVLTF.

The rearrangement uses TRBV25-1 and TRBJ2-1; 9 bases agree with TRBD1. Germline V CDR1 and CDR2: MGHDK, SYGVNS. V dropped 6 bases and J dropped 12; count of bases not matched to a gene: 9. This CDR3 is 13 amino acids long. The CDR3 protein is CASRWDRADGQFF. As DNA, the CDR3 is TGTGCCAGCAGGTGGGACAGGGCGGATGGGCAGTTCTTC. The full variable domain, with the rest looked up from reference TRBV25-1 and TRBJ2-1, is EADIYQTPRYLVIGTGKKITLECSQTMGHDKMYWYQQDPGMELHLIHYSYGVNSTEKGDLSSESTVSRIRTEHFPLTLESARPSHTSQYLCASRWDRADGQFFGPGTRLTVL.

This chain uses TRBV27 with TRBJ2-7; D possibly corresponds to TRBD2 (6 bases). CDR1 is MNHEY, CDR2 SMNVEV, per germline (reference sequence). V was cut by 8 bases and J by 2 bases, with 13 bases left in between. The CDR3 consists of 13 residues. CDR3 residues: CASAAGTPYEQYF. CDR3 sequence (DNA): TGTGCCAGCGCCGCCGGGACTCCCTACGAGCAGTACTTC.

This sequence joins TRBV5-1 and TRBJ2-1, with 7 bases matching TRBD2. Germline loops: CDR1 SGHRS, CDR2 YFSETQ. Losses at the gene ends were 7 bases for V and 0 bases for J; bases not matched to a gene: 7. The CDR3 is 15 amino acids. As DNA, the CDR3 is TGCGCCAGCTTGGGGAGCGGGACCTCCTACAATGAGCAGTTCTTC. Translated: CASLGSGTSYNEQFF.

The sample holds a few counts of this clone. The genes are TRBV9 and TRBJ2-2; the D gene is possibly TRBD2 (5 bases). Germline CDR1 SGDLS, CDR2 YYNGEE. The CDR3 consists of 14 residues. Trimming left V 7 bases short and J 3 bases short, with 13 bases between. The CDR3 coding sequence is TGTGCCAGCGCCGCGTGGGGAGACACCGGGGAGCTGTTTTTT. Its protein is CASAAWGDTGELFF.

Regarding this clone: One end of the junction fails to match germline, which may point to a read error. The CDR3 DNA follows: TGCAGTGCCATAGAAACCGGCTTT. It specifies CSAIETGF. The V gene is TRBV20-1, the J gene TRBJ1-1; no reliable D call. Germline V lookup: CDR1 DFQATT, CDR2 SNEGSKA (reference sequence). This CDR3 is 8 amino acids long.

In DNA form, the CDR3 reads TGTGCCAGCAGTTCCCAGGGGGGAGGTAGCACAGATACGCAGTATTTT. Amino acids: CASSSQGGGSTDTQYF. V gene TRBV27 combines with J gene TRBJ2-3; D is possibly TRBD1 (7 bases). CDR1 MNHEY and CDR2 SMNVEV come from the germline V gene (reference sequence). V lost 4 bases and J lost 0, with 14 bases in between. This CDR3 has 16 amino acids.

The chain is built from TRBV19 and TRBJ1-1, with TRBD1 matching over 7 bases. V dropped 8 bases and J dropped 2; count of bases not matched to a gene: 5. The CDR3 spans 13 residues. The germline gives CDR1 LNHDA, CDR2 SQIVND (reference sequence). The CDR3 nucleotides are TGTGCCAGTGGGGGACAGATTAACACTGAAGCTTTCTTT. Encoded protein: CASGGQINTEAFF.

The V and J genes are TRBV9 and TRBJ1-1; D may be TRBD1 (5 bases). V was trimmed by 0 bases and J by 1 base, leaving 10 bases between them. This CDR3 spans 15 amino acids. CDR1 is SGDLS, CDR2 YYNGEE, per germline. In nucleotides, the CDR3 is TGTGCCAGCAGCGTAGATTATGGGGCGAACACTGAAGCTTTCTTT. Translating it yields CASSVDYGANTEAFF.

This chain links TRBV7-6 with TRBJ2-7; 8 bases fit TRBD1. CDR1 is SGHVS, CDR2 FNYEAQ, per germline. V lost 1 base, J lost 4 bases, and 9 bases stayed unmatched. This CDR3 comprises 16 residues. The CDR3, as DNA: TGTGCCAGCAGCTTAGAGCCGGACAGGGAGGAATACGAGCAGTACTTC. It encodes CASSLEPDREEYEQYF.